Below, 24 T cell receptor beta chains from the same sample are listed, as sequenced in a study of blood T cell repertoires in COVID-19. The repertoire was sequenced with immunoSEQ multiplex PCR; TCRdb's copy has only in-frame clones and lacks some. This sample yields 250,000 or so clones, of which about nine tenths are seen a single time; roughly 2.5% belongs to the top ten. Input material: peripheral blood. Receptors were obtained from a man aged 30-40 years with COVID-19, enrolled during active disease.

This chain connects TRBV2 to TRBJ1-1, with 7 bases identical to TRBD1. V was clipped by 6 bases and J by 0 bases; unmatched bases: 4. Germline V lookup: CDR1 SNHLY, CDR2 FYNNEI. The CDR3 sequence is 14 residues long. DNA for the CDR3: TGTGCCAGCAGCGACAGGGCGATGAACACTGAAGCTTTCTTT. Its protein is CASSDRAMNTEAFF.

V usage is TRBV2 and J usage is TRBJ1-2, with 8 bases that match TRBD1. Germline assignment: CDR1 SNHLY and CDR2 FYNNEI. This CDR3 spans 15 amino acids. The V segment lost 2 bases and the J segment 4 bases; nucleotides outside the gene matches: 6. The CDR3 region is CASSESAGGSYGYTF. The CDR3 bases are TGTGCCAGCAGTGAATCTGCAGGGGGCAGCTATGGCTACACCTTC.

CDR3 DNA sequence: TGTGCCAGCACCAGGACAGGGGGTGGGAATTCACCCCTCCACTTT. Translating gives CASTRTGGGNSPLHF. This rearrangement joins TRBV2 to TRBJ1-6, with TRBD1 identical over 10 bases. The germline gives CDR1 SNHLY, CDR2 FYNNEI. V lost 7 bases and J lost 7; bases outside the gene matches: 7. The CDR3 contains 15 residues.

In its sample, this clone was seen once. This chain links TRBV18 with TRBJ1-5; possibly TRBD1 for D (6 bases). The CDR3 has 15 residues. Trimming removed 4 bases from V and 0 bases from J, with 10 bases in between. Germline V lookup: CDR1 KGHSH, CDR2 LQKENI. The CDR3 nucleotides are TGTGCCAGCTCACTAGCAGGGGATAGCAATCAGCCCCAGCATTTT. The encoded protein is CASSLAGDSNQPQHF. Combining the CDR3 with reference TRBV18 and TRBJ1-5 gives the whole variable domain NAGVMQNPRHLVRRRGQEARLRCSPMKGHSHVYWYRQLPEEGLKFMVYLQKENIIDESGMPKERFSAEFPKEGPSILRIQQVVRGDSAAYFCASSLAGDSNQPQHFGDGTRLSIL.

This chain uses TRBV7-8 with TRBJ2-2, with D possibly matching TRBD2 (5 bases). Trimming pared 8 bases from V and 4 bases from J, leaving 20 bases between. Germline CDR1 SGHVS, CDR2 FQNEAQ. The CDR3 runs to 16 residues. The CDR3 DNA reads as TGTGCCAGCGGGAAGACGGGGTTGAGGAGCACCGGGGAGCTGTTTTTT. It yields the protein CASGKTGLRSTGELFF. The whole variable domain, filled in from reference TRBV7-8 and TRBJ2-2, reads GAGVSQSPRYKVAKRGQDVALRCDPISGHVSLFWYQQALGQGPEFLTYFQNEAQLDKSGLPSDRFFAERPEGSVSTLKIQRTQQEDSAVYLCASGKTGLRSTGELFFGEGSRLTVL.

The gene calls are TRBV6-5 and TRBJ1-1; D ambiguous. In germline, CDR1 is MNHEY, CDR2 SVGAGI. With 5 bases removed from V and 6 bases from J, the gap between germline ends came to 13 bases. CDR3 size: 13 residues. DNA of the CDR3: TGTGCCAGCAGTCCCCCAGTTTCCTCTGAAGCTTTCTTT. Its translation: CASSPPVSSEAFF.

This rearrangement joins TRBV7-9 to TRBJ1-1; D may be TRBD1 (5 bases). Germline V lookup: CDR1 SEHNR, CDR2 FQNEAQ (reference sequence). CDR3 length: 18 amino acids. The germline V and J ends were trimmed by 0 bases and 1 base, with 18 bases remaining between them. CDR3 protein: CASSLAPGLWVGNTEAFF. The CDR3 region has the DNA TGTGCCAGCAGCTTAGCCCCGGGACTTTGGGTCGGGAACACTGAAGCTTTCTTT.

The chain combines TRBV27 with TRBJ2-1, with 9 positions matching TRBD2. Germline assignment: CDR1 MNHEY and CDR2 SMNVEV (reference sequence). J was trimmed by 9 bases and V by 4 bases; bases with no gene match: 10. The CDR3 consists of 15 residues. CDR3 amino acids: CASSSSVAGVGEQFF. The CDR3 nucleotides are TGTGCCAGCAGTTCCTCGGTAGCGGGAGTGGGTGAGCAGTTCTTC.

The chain joins TRBV5-6 to TRBJ2-2; D is ambiguous. Germline lookup yields CDR1 SGHDT and CDR2 YYEEEE. The CDR3 runs 12 residues. Between the trimmed V and J ends, which lost 5 bases and 3 bases, there was a span of 5 bases. The CDR3 sequence: CASRSYTGELFF. In DNA, the CDR3 is TGTGCCAGCAGATCTTACACCGGGGAGCTGTTTTTT.

This clone appeared a few times. This CDR3 is also generated by other DNA sequences in the sample. The chain has TRBV12-3 or TRBV12-4 and TRBJ1-2; 7 bases are shared with TRBD1. The CDR3 spans 13 residues. V shed 1 base, J shed 8 bases, and the junction held 4 bases outside the gene matches. The DNA of the CDR3 is TGTGCCAGCAGTTTAGGACAGGGATACGGCTACACCTTC. Translating it yields CASSLGQGYGYTF.

The genes are TRBV4-3 and TRBJ1-3, with TRBD1 as a possible D gene (6 bases). Trimming took 0 bases from V and 2 from J, leaving 11 bases between them. The CDR3 has 16 amino acids. Germline CDR1 reads LGHNA; CDR2 reads YSLEER. The CDR3 loop reads CASSQDHRATGNTIYF. CDR3 bases: TGCGCCAGCAGCCAAGATCACAGGGCTACTGGAAACACCATATATTTT.

This chain connects TRBV5-4 to TRBJ1-2, with D possibly matching TRBD1 (6 bases). The ends were cut back, 0 bases at V and 4 bases at J, with 19 bases in the middle. The CDR3 loop spans 17 amino acids. The germline V gene has CDR1 SGHNT and CDR2 YYREEE (reference sequence). The CDR3 sequence is CASSLGTRGGRIYGYTF. The CDR3 nucleotides read TGTGCCAGCAGCTTGGGGACGAGGGGGGGGCGCATCTATGGCTACACCTTC.

V and J are TRBV27 and TRBJ1-2; TRBD1 matches at 12 bases. The J segment lost 8 bases and the V segment lost 0 bases, leaving 19 bases of the junction unmatched. The CDR3 spans 20 residues. Germline CDR1 reads MNHEY; CDR2 reads SMNVEV (reference sequence). The CDR3 protein is CASSLSIIWGQGASPYGYTF. DNA of the CDR3: TGTGCCAGCAGTTTATCGATAATATGGGGACAGGGGGCGAGCCCTTACGGCTACACCTTC.

The V and J genes are TRBV14 and TRBJ1-4; no reliable D call. Germline V gives CDR1 SGHDN, CDR2 FVKESK. V was cut by 1 base and J by 5 bases, with 5 bases left in between. The CDR3 loop spans 13 amino acids. CDR3 bases: TGTGCCAGCAGCCAAGCCCTGAATGAAAAACTGTTTTTT. Its translation is CASSQALNEKLFF.

The chain carries TRBV9 and TRBJ2-1; D possibly corresponds to TRBD1 (6 bases). This CDR3 has 15 residues. From germline, CDR1 is SGDLS and CDR2 YYNGEE. V was pared by 1 base and J by 4 bases, with 12 bases between. CDR3 sequence (DNA): TGTGCCAGCAGCGTATCCGGGACAACTTACAATGAGCAGTTCTTC. Encoded protein: CASSVSGTTYNEQFF.

J is TRBJ1-1 and V is TRBV5-1; no firm D call. The germline V gene encodes CDR1 SGHRS and CDR2 YFSETQ. V was pared by 0 bases and J by 1 base, with 10 bases between. The CDR3 loop spans 15 amino acids. CDR3 nucleotides: TGCGCCAGCAGCTTGGCCCTAGTGTGGAACACTGAAGCTTTCTTT. Protein product: CASSLALVWNTEAFF.

The rearrangement joins TRBV7-3 to TRBJ2-1; 9 bases line up with TRBD2. The V gene's germline CDR1 is SGHTA and CDR2 FQGTGA. There are 18 residues in the CDR3. The V segment lost 0 bases and the J segment 1 base; nucleotides outside the gene matches: 7. The CDR3 nucleotides are TGTGCCAGCAGCTTAACCATTGGGACTAGCAGTTCCTACAATGAGCAGTTCTTC. Residues: CASSLTIGTSSSYNEQFF.

The CDR3 region is CASSLWSGTGELFF. The CDR3 DNA follows: TGTGCCAGCAGCTTATGGAGTGGCACCGGGGAGCTGTTTTTT. The V and J genes are TRBV7-3 and TRBJ2-2, with unresolved D. This CDR3 region has 14 residues. V was pared by 2 bases and J by 4 bases, with 8 bases between. Germline values: CDR1 SGHTA, CDR2 FQGTGA.

This clone occurred many times. The rearrangement joins TRBV28 to TRBJ2-1; D may be TRBD2 (5 bases). Per the germline V gene, CDR1 is MDHEN and CDR2 is SYDVKM. V was clipped by 2 bases and J by 9 bases, with 23 bases between them. CDR3 size: 17 residues. DNA for the CDR3: TGTGCCAGCAGTTTAGGCTCGTCCGGGCCACCTGGGAGTGAGCAGTTCTTC. Protein: CASSLGSSGPPGSEQFF.

V gene TRBV2 combines with J gene TRBJ1-6; unclear D gene. This CDR3 region has 14 residues. V was shortened by 5 bases and J by 4 bases, with 9 bases between the two germline ends. Germline V lookup: CDR1 SNHLY, CDR2 FYNNEI. In DNA form, the CDR3 reads TGTGCCAGCAGTTTTCCAGATTATAATTCACCCCTCCACTTT. Residues: CASSFPDYNSPLHF.

This sequence joins TRBV2 and TRBJ2-1; TRBD1 might be the D (6 bases). The germline gives CDR1 SNHLY, CDR2 FYNNEI. This CDR3 region has 13 residues. Trimming cost V 4 bases and J 7 bases, with 11 bases left between them. This CDR3 reads CASSGQGLNEQFF. For the CDR3, the DNA is TGTGCCAGCAGTGGCCAGGGGCTGAATGAGCAGTTCTTC.

In its sample, this clone was seen once. The CDR3 nucleotides are TGTGCCACCAGTGAAGGGACTAGCGGGACGAGCGAGCAGTACTTC. Translated, it gives CATSEGTSGTSEQYF. V is TRBV24-1 and J is TRBJ2-7, with 13 bases that match TRBD2. Germline trimming cut 4 bases from V and 6 bases from J; bases unmatched to any gene: 5. This CDR3 is 15 amino acids long. Germline CDR1 is KGHDR and CDR2 is SFDVKD.

The CDR3 protein is CASSTRTTGGAREGYTF. The DNA for the CDR3 is TGTGCCAGCAGCACCCGAACGACAGGGGGTGCTCGGGAGGGCTACACCTTC. The chain is built from TRBV9 and TRBJ1-2, with 9 bases that match TRBD1. Germline loops: CDR1 SGDLS, CDR2 YYNGEE. The CDR3 length is 17 residues. With V trimmed by 4 bases and J by 8 bases, 18 bases remained unmatched.

This rearrangement joins TRBV6-5 to TRBJ1-2; TRBD1 matches 7 bases. This CDR3 is built from 14 residues. CDR1 and CDR2 (germline): MNHEY, SVGAGI. The V segment lost 0 bases and the J segment 8 bases; nucleotides outside the gene matches: 6. In DNA, the CDR3 is TGTGCCAGCAGTTACTCATCCGGGACAGTAGGCTACACCTTC. It codes for CASSYSSGTVGYTF.